A selection of T cell receptor beta chains follows, all from one sample in a study of identical twins. TCRdb ran MiXCR on the 5' RACE reads and lists one entry per CDR3 protein. The sample shows about 1.7 million distinct CDR3 sequences, about 31% of them seen only once. What was sequenced was cord blood. The receptors stem from a newborn girl in good health. CDR3s include the opening cysteine and the closing phenylalanine or tryptophan. Fields, in order: V gene, CDR3 length, CDR3 protein.

>TRBV18|13
CASSRGGDQPQHF
>TRBV2|12
CASIGVSYEQYF
>TRBV4-1|17
CASSLNMIGVPGNTIYF
>TRBV29-1|15
CSVRRPGPPNYGYTF
>TRBV7-8|15
CASSLGTLRGHEQYF
>TRBV18|12
CASSPGHQPQHF
>TRBV29-1|13
CSVQGTGTYEQYF
>TRBV9|15
CASSTRLAGRDEQFF
>TRBV6-1|13
CASSDGRPYEQYF
>TRBV10-2|15
CASSESRGAGYEQYF
>TRBV6-1|18
CASSEGVQGKGIREKLFF
>TRBV3-1|15
CASSQALAKEVEQYF
>TRBV10-1|13
CASSEHTKETQYF
>TRBV5-1|17
CASSFRQGVSGANVLTF
>TRBV28|16
CASSSPIEASSYEQYF
>TRBV29-1|11
CSVAGGGKLFF
>TRBV7-9|16
CASSSNRDRDSYEQYF